This passage covers 18 T cell receptor beta chains from one sample sequenced in a study of T-cell reconstitution after alpha-beta-depleted transplantation in children. Molecular barcoding with unique molecular identifiers was used for the TCRbeta library. From the PCR reads, TCRdb called clonotypes with MiXCR, one entry per CDR3 protein. This table holds under 850,000 distinct CDR3 sequences, about an eighth found once. The specimen comprised PBMCs, sampled before TCRalphabeta/CD19-depleted stem cell transplant. The receptors derive from a girl aged 2 to 10 with congenital amegakaryocytic thrombocytopenia, due to receive a stem cell transplant.

This clonotype was picked up a small number of times. The chain combines TRBV7-9 with TRBJ1-1, with TRBD1 identical over 8 bases. The germline CDR1 and CDR2 sequences are SEHNR and FQNEAQ (reference sequence). This CDR3 comprises 15 residues. V trimming: 5 bases; J trimming: 0 bases; junction bases outside the gene matches: 5. CDR3: CASSDDRGVNTEAFF. Here the CDR3 DNA reads TGTGCCAGCAGCGACGACAGGGGCGTGAACACTGAAGCTTTCTTT.

Comments on this clonotype: The limits of the CDR3 on the DNA are not certain, so only TCRdb's listed CDR3 is given. V is TRBV5-8 and J is TRBJ2-7; the table's D call, TRBD1, was not checked against the DNA. Germline V gene data show CDR1 as SGHTS and CDR2 as YDEGEE. The CDR3 comprises 14 residues, both ends counted. The CDR3 loop reads CASRWTGSTSVQYF.

This clonotype turned up a few times. The rearrangement links TRBV12-3 or TRBV12-4 to TRBJ2-2; D ambiguous. CDR3 length equals 14 residues. Trimming took 5 bases from V and 0 from J, leaving 7 bases between them. CDR3 nucleotides: TGTGCCAGCAGTCAAACGACGAACACCGGGGAGCTGTTTTTT. Its translation is CASSQTTNTGELFF.

This clonotype has at least ten counts. V is TRBV7-2 and J is TRBJ1-1, with D perhaps matching TRBD1 (6 bases). CDR1 SGHTA and CDR2 FQGNSA come from the germline V gene. V lost 0 bases and J lost 4, with 15 bases in between. The CDR3 is 16 amino acids. The CDR3 loop is CASSLAGAGAVTEAFF. CDR3 bases: TGTGCCAGCAGCTTAGCGGGGGCAGGGGCTGTCACTGAAGCTTTCTTT. Variable domain in full (rest from reference TRBV7-2 and TRBJ1-1): GAGVSQSPSNKVTEKGKDVELRCDPISGHTALYWYRQSLGQGLEFLIYFQGNSAPDKSGLPSDRFSAERTGGSVSTLTIQRTQQEDSAVYLCASSLAGAGAVTEAFFGQGTRLTVV.

The gene calls are TRBV5-1 and TRBJ2-1; tentative D call: TRBD1 (5 bases). There are 13 residues in the CDR3. Germline CDR1 SGHRS, CDR2 YFSETQ. V lost 4 bases and J lost 8, with 13 bases in between. The CDR3 region is CASSVTVWDEQFF. The DNA for the CDR3 is TGCGCCAGCAGCGTGACAGTTTGGGATGAGCAGTTCTTC.

This clonotype was recorded many times. The chain uses TRBV5-1 and TRBJ2-6, with 7 bases fitting TRBD2. With 2 bases clipped from V and 0 bases from J, the junction kept 5 bases outside the gene matches. Germline V gene sequence: CDR1 SGHRS, CDR2 YFSETQ. This CDR3 is 17 amino acids long. The CDR3 DNA is TGCGCCAGCAGCTTAGCGGGGCCCTACTCTGGGGCCAACGTCCTGACTTTC. Protein product: CASSLAGPYSGANVLTF.

This clonotype was seen ten or more times. V gene TRBV10-2 combines with J gene TRBJ1-2, with D possibly TRBD1 on 6 matching bases. V lost 3 bases to trimming and J lost 7 bases, with 9 bases between them. Germline V gene data show CDR1 as WSHSY and CDR2 as SAAADI. The CDR3 spans 12 residues. CDR3 sequence reads: CASSEVQGGYTF. CDR3 DNA sequence: TGCGCCAGCAGTGAAGTACAGGGTGGCTACACCTTC.

This clonotype was seen a few times. The chain links TRBV7-9 to TRBJ2-3, with D tentatively TRBD1 or TRBD2 (6 bases each). The ends were cut back, 4 bases at V and 8 bases at J, with 25 bases in the middle. This CDR3 comprises 17 residues. Germline V gene lookup returns CDR1 SEHNR and CDR2 FQNEAQ (reference sequence). The CDR3 is CASSSKGERGGLGTQYF. CDR3 nucleotides: TGTGCCAGCAGCTCGAAGGGGGAGCGTGGAGGGTTAGGTACGCAGTATTTT.

The chain carries TRBV11-2 and TRBJ1-2; D uncertain. Germline lookup yields CDR1 SGHAT and CDR2 FQNNGV. CDR3 size: 15 residues. The germline V and J ends were trimmed by 1 base and 4 bases, with 13 bases remaining between them. CDR3 sequence reads: CASSLGATMGYGYTF. DNA for the CDR3: TGTGCCAGCAGCTTAGGCGCAACAATGGGCTATGGCTACACCTTC. Using reference TRBV11-2 and TRBJ1-2 for the parts outside the CDR3, the full variable domain is EAGVAQSPRYKIIEKRQSVAFWCNPISGHATLYWYQQILGQGPKLLIQFQNNGVVDDSQLPKDRFSAERLKGVDSTLKIQPAKLEDSAVYLCASSLGATMGYGYTFGSGTRLTVV.

This clonotype appeared many times. The chain combines TRBV20-1 with TRBJ2-3; TRBD2 matches at 13 bases. The ends lost 0 bases at V and 4 bases at J; junction bases unmatched: 16. From germline, CDR1 is DFQATT and CDR2 SNEGSKA (reference sequence). The CDR3 is 20 residues long. The CDR3 is CSARDFEGRRTSGSSDTQYF. The CDR3 DNA reads as TGCAGTGCTAGAGACTTTGAGGGTAGAAGGACTAGCGGGAGCTCAGATACGCAGTATTTT.

This clonotype occurred a few times. The chain combines TRBV10-3 with TRBJ2-5; D is unclear. The germline CDR1 and CDR2 sequences are ENHRY and SYGVKD. Trimming left V 0 bases short and J 1 base short, with 9 bases between. The CDR3 consists of 15 residues. Here the CDR3 reads CAISESPQTQETQYF. The CDR3 bases are TGTGCCATCAGTGAGTCGCCGCAGACCCAAGAGACCCAGTACTTC.

V usage is TRBV20-1 and J usage is TRBJ2-1, with D possibly TRBD2 on 6 matching bases. CDR1 is DFQATT, CDR2 SNEGSKA, per germline (reference sequence). Trimming pared 0 bases from V and 9 bases from J, leaving 12 bases between. The CDR3 extends over 13 amino acids. The CDR3 sequence is CSARELASVEQFF. The CDR3 nucleotides are TGCAGTGCTAGAGAGCTAGCGTCGGTTGAGCAGTTCTTC.

This clonotype was seen more than once but under ten times. This rearrangement joins TRBV7-9 to TRBJ2-1; D gene ambiguous. The CDR3 runs to 13 residues. Germline V lookup: CDR1 SEHNR, CDR2 FQNEAQ (reference sequence). Trimming cost V 2 bases and J 7 bases, with 9 bases left between them. CDR3 in DNA: TGTGCCAGCAGCTTACAACCGAGAAATGAGCAGTTCTTC. Translation: CASSLQPRNEQFF. Supplemented by reference TRBV7-9 and TRBJ2-1, the full variable domain reads DTGVSQNPRHKITKRGQNVTFRCDPISEHNRLYWYRQTLGQGPEFLTYFQNEAQLEKSRLLSDRFSAERPKGSFSTLEIQRTEQGDSAMYLCASSLQPRNEQFFGPGTRLTVL.

Ten or more counts support this clonotype. The V call is TRBV20-1, the J call TRBJ2-1; TRBD1 agrees at 10 bases. Unmatched junction bases numbered 4, after V lost 6 bases and J lost 8 bases. Per the germline V gene, CDR1 is DFQATT and CDR2 is SNEGSKA (reference sequence). CDR3 size: 12 residues. CDR3 protein: CSARTGGDEQFF. CDR3 in DNA: TGCAGTGCAAGGACAGGGGGGGATGAGCAGTTCTTC.

This chain links TRBV11-2 with TRBJ2-1; no clear D. V lost 5 bases and J lost 4, with 18 bases in between. The CDR3 spans 16 residues. Germline V gene lookup returns CDR1 SGHAT and CDR2 FQNNGV. CDR3 DNA sequence: TGTGCCAGCAGCAGCCATGTAGGCCTAGGTTACAATGAGCAGTTCTTC. It specifies CASSSHVGLGYNEQFF.

This clonotype was observed at least ten times. The CDR3 protein is CASSLKHAGGQYF. The CDR3 DNA sequence: TGTGCCAGCAGCTTGAAGCACGCGGGAGGGCAGTATTTT. This chain joins TRBV5-4 and TRBJ2-3; 8 bases are shared with TRBD2. Germline CDR1 is SGHNT and CDR2 is YYREEE (reference sequence). The CDR3 runs 13 residues. The V and J ends lost 1 base and 11 bases, in that order; junction bases with no gene match: 6.

This clonotype was observed a few times. The V and J genes are TRBV7-6 and TRBJ2-3; 8 nucleotides match TRBD2. The CDR3 is made up of 15 amino acids. The V gene's germline CDR1 is SGHVS and CDR2 FNYEAQ. Unmatched junction bases numbered 8, after V lost 4 bases and J lost 5 bases. DNA for the CDR3: TGTGCCAGCAGCTCACCGGGGGGGCTGGGAGATACGCAGTATTTT. Its protein product is CASSSPGGLGDTQYF.

This clonotype was recorded at least ten times. This rearrangement joins TRBV12-3 or TRBV12-4 to TRBJ1-4, with 7 bases that match TRBD1. V lost 6 bases and J lost 5; bases outside the gene matches: 9. This CDR3 region has 15 residues. The CDR3 sequence is CASRTRDSRNEKLFF. The DNA of the CDR3 is TGTGCCAGCAGGACCAGGGACAGTCGCAATGAAAAACTGTTTTTT.